A selection of T cell receptor beta chains follows, all from one sample in a study of shared clonotypes between healthy human individuals. The assay was immunoSEQ multiplex PCR, and TCRdb's table has in-frame clones only and misses some. The profile covers some 1.1 million clones, with roughly 80% appearing a single time and 0.89% taken by the ten largest. Sequenced material: memory CD4+ T cells from PBMCs. The receptors here all came from a man younger than 35 in good health. Some clones in this sample may be carry-over from other donors' samples. Both conserved end residues are part of each CDR3.

v_call,j_call,cdr3_length,cdr3_aa
TRBV7-8,TRBJ2-7,17,CASSLAKRDRGNYEQYF
TRBV5-1,TRBJ1-2,12,CASSPTGFGYTF
TRBV5-4,TRBJ1-4,15,CASSPGTGGWEKLFF
TRBV14,TRBJ2-2,15,CASRPQGASSGELFF
TRBV6-1,TRBJ1-5,13,CASSELANQPQHF
TRBV28,NA,15,CASRTGGQGPYEQYF
TRBV5-4,TRBJ2-7,16,CASSLALTGASYEQYF
TRBV21-1,TRBJ2-7,15,CASSKGRTSGYEQYF
TRBV2,TRBJ2-7,15,CASSFLAGVRGEQYF
TRBV28,TRBJ2-1,15,CASSWGQGTYNEQFF
TRBV5-1,TRBJ2-5,15,CASSLGDYLGETQYF
TRBV15,TRBJ1-2,15,CATSSGTEAHEGYTF
TRBV27,TRBJ1-6,14,CASRPHSYNSPLHF
TRBV10-3,TRBJ2-2,15,CAISALAANTGELFF
TRBV19,TRBJ1-3,15,CASIARESSGNTIYF
TRBV11-2,TRBJ1-3,15,CASSSRAVSGNTIYF
TRBV27,TRBJ1-2,14,CASSFRDRAGGYTF
TRBV5-1,TRBJ2-3,13,CASSFGLTDTQYF
TRBV2,TRBJ2-6,17,CASRELAGISGANVLTF
TRBV30,TRBJ2-4,11,CAWKQGDIQYF
TRBV30,TRBJ1-2,12,CAWRRQNYGYTF
TRBV28,TRBJ2-5,15,CASSLPGGEGETQYF
TRBV7-3,TRBJ1-2,15,CASSKNSNSNYGYTF
TRBV4-3,TRBJ2-7,15,CASSQGGTGMVEQYF
TRBV6-5,TRBJ1-3,12,CASSSGGNTIYF
TRBV7-3,TRBJ2-1,14,CASSLESSYNEQFF
TRBV7-9,TRBJ1-5,13,CASSPGDNQPQHF
TRBV9,TRBJ2-5,20,CASSVGPPKPLAGPQETQYF
TRBV5-1,TRBJ1-1,15,CASSFRDPPNTEAFF
TRBV15,TRBJ1-1,15,CATSRDWGLNTEAFF
TRBV4-2,TRBJ2-7,16,CASSLGLAGVSYEQYF
TRBV28,TRBJ2-6,16,CASNRGGSSGANVLTF
TRBV7-7,TRBJ2-3,14,CASSEGGGTDTQYF
TRBV6-6,TRBJ2-7,14,CASTLRVPSYEQYF
TRBV30,TRBJ1-5,13,CAWSETWEGPQHF
TRBV6-5,TRBJ2-7,15,CASSYKTGPIYEQYF
TRBV2,TRBJ2-5,13,CASSRESEETQYF
TRBV20-1,TRBJ2-7,11,CSASERSEQYF
TRBV19,TRBJ1-5,13,CASSTTGPQPQHF
TRBV4-2,TRBJ1-5,18,CASSQALTAYTGNQPQHF
TRBV7-9,TRBJ2-3,13,CASSPDHFDTQYF
TRBV18,TRBJ2-1,15,CASSPGAGRDNEQFF
TRBV2,TRBJ2-7,15,CASSVSAGGSYEQYF
TRBV18,TRBJ2-7,15,CASSPLRDRAYEQYF
TRBV6-1,TRBJ2-7,16,CASSDTMSRGWYEQYF
TRBV28,TRBJ2-7,15,CASSSGTGNFYEQYF
TRBV5-1,TRBJ2-3,17,CASSLDPTSGGTDTQYF
TRBV5-4,TRBJ1-2,16,CASSIKKTLISYGYTF
TRBV5-6,TRBJ1-1,12,CASSLAVSEAFF
TRBV13,TRBJ2-5,13,CASSSRVQETQYF
TRBV30,TRBJ1-1,13,CAWSATRGTEAFF
TRBV5-1,TRBJ2-7,19,CASSWTLAGGRGSSYEQYF
TRBV6-1,TRBJ2-1,14,CASRLAGDYNEQFF
TRBV30,TRBJ2-5,13,CAWSVGFRETQYF
TRBV12-2,TRBJ2-7,14,CASRPGAGGYEQYF
TRBV2,TRBJ2-6,15,CASTTGFGGANVLTF
TRBV18,TRBJ2-3,16,CASSPRTSGYTDTQYF
TRBV6-5,TRBJ2-1,13,CASSPTRPNEQFF